The 9 T cell receptor beta chains below come from one sample, sequenced in a study of T cell repertoires in cytomegalovirus infection (dated by TCRdb to the late 2010s). Sequencing relied on an Illumina HiSeq 1500. The raw public reads went through TCRdb reprocessing: fastp at Q25, MiXCR clone calling, in-frame beta chains kept. Each CDR3 protein gets just one entry, which takes the most common genes and DNA from the rows behind it. This sample has 560,000 or so distinct CDR3 sequences in its table, and approximately 15% of those were observed once. Of the sample, approximately 24% falls within the top ten clones. Sequenced sample: CD8+ T cells from PBMCs. These receptor sequences come from a human donor in good health (CMV status not recorded). Some clones in this sample may be carry-over from other donors' samples.

The chain combines TRBV6-5 with TRBJ1-1; D not certain. The CDR3 loop spans 15 amino acids. Germline values: CDR1 MNHEY, CDR2 SVGAGI. With 0 bases removed from V and 1 base from J, the gap between germline ends came to 9 bases. The CDR3 sequence is CASSYSTLGNTEAFF. As DNA, the CDR3 is TGTGCCAGCAGTTACTCGACGCTGGGGAACACTGAAGCTTTCTTT.

This rearrangement joins TRBV24-1 to TRBJ2-1; 9 bases match TRBD2. Germline V gives CDR1 KGHDR, CDR2 SFDVKD. The CDR3 has 13 amino acids. J gave up 7 bases and V 7 bases, and 4 bases lay outside the gene matches. In DNA form, the CDR3 reads TGTGCCACCAGCGCGGGAGGGTGGAATGAGCAGTTCTTC. Amino acids: CATSAGGWNEQFF.

This clonotype occurred many times. The chain recombines TRBV7-6 with TRBJ2-7; 9 nucleotides line up with TRBD1. The trim removed 5 bases at V and 7 bases at J, leaving 15 bases unmatched. The CDR3 extends over 16 amino acids. Germline lookup yields CDR1 SGHVS and CDR2 FNYEAQ. In DNA, the CDR3 is TGTGCCAGCAGCCCTAACCTTGGGACAGGGATGGGAGAGCAGTACTTC. Translating it yields CASSPNLGTGMGEQYF.

This clonotype was counted many times. One junction end disagrees with the germline gene, perhaps due to a read error. The V and J genes are TRBV5-1 and TRBJ2-7; 8 positions match TRBD2. This CDR3 region has 13 residues. Looked up from germline, CDR1 is SGHRS and CDR2 is YFSETQ. The CDR3 loop reads CASSLAGRREQYF. In DNA form, the CDR3 reads TGTGCCAGCAGCTTAGCGGGGCGGCGCGAGCAGTACTTC.

This clonotype occurred a few times. The chain links TRBV19 to TRBJ1-1; TRBD1 aligns across 10 bases. There are 14 residues in the CDR3. CDR1 and CDR2 (germline): LNHDA, SQIVND (reference sequence). Unmatched junction bases numbered 5, after V lost 7 bases and J lost 3 bases. In DNA form, the CDR3 reads TGTGCCAGTAACCGGGGACAGGGGTACACTGAAGCTTTCTTT. It is translated as CASNRGQGYTEAFF. Full variable domain (outside the CDR3, taken from reference TRBV19 and TRBJ1-1): DGGITQSPKYLFRKEGQNVTLSCEQNLNHDAMYWYRQDPGQGLRLIYYSQIVNDFQKGDIAEGYSVSREKKESFPLTVTSAQKNPTAFYLCASNRGQGYTEAFFGQGTRLTVV.

This clonotype was detected a few times. The chain has TRBV6-2 or TRBV6-3 and TRBJ2-4, with D tentatively TRBD2 (7 bases). Per germline, CDR1 MNHEY and CDR2 SVGEGT. V lost 8 bases and J 3 bases, leaving 20 bases between the germline ends. The length of the CDR3 is 16 residues. CDR3 region: CASGLRGGEGKNIQYF. CDR3 DNA: TGTGCCAGCGGGTTGAGGGGGGGCGAAGGCAAAAACATTCAGTACTTC.

The sample holds a few counts of this clonotype. The chain uses TRBV12-3 or TRBV12-4 and TRBJ1-3; weak D call: TRBD1 (6 bases). The CDR3 contains 14 residues. V lost 10 bases to trimming and J lost 2 bases, with 15 bases between them. CDR3 bases: TGTGCCATGCGAAGGGGGTATACTGGAAACACCATATATTTT. It encodes CAMRRGYTGNTIYF.

This clonotype has just a few counts. The J gene is TRBJ2-7, the V gene TRBV28; TRBD1 aligns across 8 bases. V shed 2 bases, J shed 5 bases, and the junction held 17 bases outside the gene matches. Germline V gene data show CDR1 as MDHEN and CDR2 as SYDVKM. This CDR3 has 18 amino acids. The CDR3: CASSLSRTGRLGGDEQYF. The CDR3 DNA sequence: TGTGCCAGCAGTTTAAGCAGGACAGGGAGACTAGGCGGAGACGAGCAGTACTTC. Full variable domain (remainder filled in from reference TRBV28 and TRBJ2-7): DVKVTQSSRYLVKRTGEKVFLECVQDMDHENMFWYRQDPGLGLRLIYFSYDVKMKEKGDIPEGYSVSREKKERFSLILESASTNQTSMYLCASSLSRTGRLGGDEQYFGPGTRLTVT.

The rearrangement uses TRBV5-6 and TRBJ1-1; no firm D call. Deletions cut 1 base from V and 3 bases from J, with 16 bases between. Germline-derived CDR1 and CDR2 are SGHDT and YYEEEE. This CDR3 comprises 16 residues. CDR3 DNA: TGTGCCAGCAGCTTGTCGACACCGTACAGAGACACTGAAGCTTTCTTT. It specifies CASSLSTPYRDTEAFF.